This TCR beta chain derives from a study of T cells in Graves' hyperthyroidism and ophthalmopathy. Germline values: CDR1 KGHDR, CDR2 SFDVKD. The CDR3 has 13 amino acids. V lost 0 bases to trimming and J lost 6 bases; unmatched junction nucleotides: 1. TCR beta CDR3 region amplification was performed from RNA transcripts. Initially, a first-round RT-PCR of the TCR CDR3 employed the HTBI primer set. MiXCR, applied by TCRdb to the multiplex PCR reads, yields one record per CDR3 protein. This table has hundreds of thousands of distinct CDR3 sequences, roughly 15% appearing once. Patients were excluded because of uncontrolled infection, other autoimmune disease, pregnancy or lactation. Each diagnosis drew on symptoms, thyroxine, TRAb, thyroid ultrasound and orbital computed tomography findings. In this sample, this clonotype turned up many times.

The specimen was blood. The clonotype originates from a woman in her late teens or twenties with Graves' hyperthyroidism. The chain carries TRBV24-1 and TRBJ2-7; 7 bases line up with TRBD2. The CDR3: CATSDLSGVEQYF. Here the CDR3 DNA reads TGTGCCACCAGTGATTTGAGCGGGGTCGAGCAGTACTTC.